This T cell receptor beta chain was captured by sequencing in a study of blood T cells in healthy people across ages. V shed 3 bases and J shed 0 bases, with 12 bases lying between them. The V gene's germline CDR1 is SGHAT and CDR2 FQDESV (reference sequence). CDR3 length: 16 residues. The second PCR ran about 7 to 12 cycles with a sample-barcoded 5' primer and J-beta primers. TCRdb called the 5' RACE reads again in MiXCR, with one record for every CDR3 protein. The data hold about 930,000 distinct CDR3 sequences, with 29% observed a single time. This sample also belongs to another study, concerning T cells of mothers and their children.

The chain joins TRBV11-1 to TRBJ2-1, with a possible D match to TRBD1 (5 bases). The sequence was collected from a woman aged 40 to 55 in good health. The sequenced sample was blood. CDR3 loop: CASSFQGPLSYNEQFF. The CDR3 region has the DNA TGTGCCAGCAGCTTTCAGGGTCCCCTCTCCTACAATGAGCAGTTCTTC.